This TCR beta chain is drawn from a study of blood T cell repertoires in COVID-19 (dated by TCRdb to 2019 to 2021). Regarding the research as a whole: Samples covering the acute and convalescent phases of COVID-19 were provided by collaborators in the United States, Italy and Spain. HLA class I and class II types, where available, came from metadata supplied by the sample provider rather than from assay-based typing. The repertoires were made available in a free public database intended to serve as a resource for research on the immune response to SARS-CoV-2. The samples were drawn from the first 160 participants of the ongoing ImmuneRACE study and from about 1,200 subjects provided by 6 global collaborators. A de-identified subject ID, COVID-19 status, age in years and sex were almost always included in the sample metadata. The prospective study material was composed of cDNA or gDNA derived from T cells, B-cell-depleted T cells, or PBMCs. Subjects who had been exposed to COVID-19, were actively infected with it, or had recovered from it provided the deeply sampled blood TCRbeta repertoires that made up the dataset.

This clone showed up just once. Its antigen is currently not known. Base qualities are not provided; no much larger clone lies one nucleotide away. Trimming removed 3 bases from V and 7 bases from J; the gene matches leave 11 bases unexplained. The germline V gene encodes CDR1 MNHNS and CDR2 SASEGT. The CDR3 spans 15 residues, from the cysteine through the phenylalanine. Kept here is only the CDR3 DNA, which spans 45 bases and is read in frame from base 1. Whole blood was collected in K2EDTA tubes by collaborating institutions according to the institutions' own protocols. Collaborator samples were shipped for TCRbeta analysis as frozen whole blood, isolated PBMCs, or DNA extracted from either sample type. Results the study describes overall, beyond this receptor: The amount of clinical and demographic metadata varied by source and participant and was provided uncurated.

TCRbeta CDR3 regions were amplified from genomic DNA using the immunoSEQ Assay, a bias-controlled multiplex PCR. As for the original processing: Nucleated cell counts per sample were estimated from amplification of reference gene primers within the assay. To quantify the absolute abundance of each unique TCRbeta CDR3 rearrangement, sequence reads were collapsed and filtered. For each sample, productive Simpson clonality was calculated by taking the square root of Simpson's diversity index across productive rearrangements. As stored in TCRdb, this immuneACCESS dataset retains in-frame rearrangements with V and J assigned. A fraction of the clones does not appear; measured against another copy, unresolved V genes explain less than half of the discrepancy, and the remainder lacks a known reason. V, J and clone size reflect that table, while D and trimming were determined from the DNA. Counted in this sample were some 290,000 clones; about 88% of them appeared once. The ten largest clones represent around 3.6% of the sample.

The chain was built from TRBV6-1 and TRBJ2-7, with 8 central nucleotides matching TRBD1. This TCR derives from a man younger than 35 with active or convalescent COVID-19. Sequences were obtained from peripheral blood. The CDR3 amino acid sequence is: CASSDANRGTGEQYF. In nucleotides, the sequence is TGTGCCAGCAGTGACGCAAACAGGGGGACTGGAGAGCAGTACTTC.